This paragraph covers one TCR beta chain sequence. Amplification used 60 Vbeta primers and 13 Jbeta primers. The protocol was immunoSEQ multiplex PCR, while the TCRdb copy is restricted to in-frame clones and leaves out a portion. The table shows a few hundred thousand clones, with 60% to 85% occurring only once. This entry is derived from a study of cytomegalovirus exposure and HLA in healthy donors. V was shortened by 0 bases and J by 2 bases, with 8 bases between the two germline ends. The V gene's germline CDR1 is SEHNR and CDR2 FQNEAQ (reference sequence). The CDR3 has 15 amino acids. The source material was PBMCs. This TCR was recovered from a man aged 40-49 years in good health and CMV-seronegative. V is TRBV7-9 and J is TRBJ1-3; maybe TRBD1 (5 bases). The CDR3 DNA sequence: TGTGCCAGCAGCTTAGCTTCAGGGACTGGAAACACCATATATTTT. It translates to CASSLASGTGNTIYF.